This T cell receptor (beta chain) was recovered during a study of beta chain features in type 1 diabetes. Whole-study results and caveats: Compared with healthy donors, patients appeared to share more similar naive, central memory and regulatory TCRB repertoires. Type 1 diabetes patients had fewer VDJ junction insertions and more deletions. Across all four CD4+ subsets, people with type 1 diabetes showed modestly shorter TCRB CDR3s.

This clone was seen a handful of times. Its target is not known. Expressed TCRB transcripts were sequenced because the isolated RNA had all been reverse transcribed beforehand. Sequencing used immunoSEQ multiplex PCR; TCRdb keeps in-frame clones, though not all of them. The sample records almost 350,000 clones, around 7.6% being singletons. Germline V lookup: CDR1 LGHNA, CDR2 YNFKEQ. The CDR3 totals 15 residues. With V trimmed by 4 bases and J by 7 bases, 9 bases remained unmatched. Sequencing input: central memory CD4+ T cells from blood. The sequence was obtained from a young woman in good health. The chain joins TRBV4-2 to TRBJ2-3, with 9 bases lining up with TRBD2. DNA for the CDR3: TGTGCCAGCAGCCTGGATAGCGGGAGTTCGAATACGCAGTATTTT. Translating gives CASSLDSGSSNTQYF.